These T cell receptor beta chains were read from a single sample in a study of Ad26.COV2.S vaccination and SARS-CoV-2 variants. Assay: immunoSEQ multiplex PCR; the TCRdb copy retains only in-frame clones and omits some. Among over 90,000 clones listed, around 80% were seen once. The starting material was peripheral blood, obtained after recovery from COVID-19. All receptors derive from a human donor who had recovered from COVID-19. CDR3s include the opening cysteine and the closing phenylalanine or tryptophan. The D gene is left open where the match is weak. The size of a clone is reported for some rows only, either as once, few or many, or as a class for expanded clones.

size: -
J: TRBJ1-2
V: TRBV2
D: -
DNA: TGTGCCAGCAGAGCCGGGACTAACTATGGCTACACCTTC
CDR3: CASRAGTNYGYTF

size: -
J: TRBJ2-3
V: TRBV24-1
D: TRBD2
DNA: TGTGCCACCAGTGACGGACTAGCGGGGGACACAGATACGCAGTATTTT
CDR3: CATSDGLAGDTDTQYF

size: -
J: TRBJ1-4
V: TRBV16
D: TRBD1
DNA: TGTGCCAGCAGCCCCCGGGACAGGGCCGGGGGTGAAAAACTGTTTTTT
CDR3: CASSPRDRAGGEKLFF

size: -
J: TRBJ1-2
V: TRBV5-4
D: -
DNA: TGTGCCAGCAGCTTGGTCCAGGAAAACTATGGCTACACCTTC
CDR3: CASSLVQENYGYTF

size: -
J: TRBJ2-5
V: TRBV30
D: -
DNA: TGTGCGCACGGAGATGGTCCGGGGGGCTTTGAGACCCAGTACTTC
CDR3: CAHGDGPGGFETQYF

size: -
J: TRBJ2-2
V: TRBV30
D: -
DNA: TGTGCCTGGAGTGGTTTGCGAGGGTGGCAGGCCGGGGAGCTGTTTTTT
CDR3: CAWSGLRGWQAGELFF

size: -
J: TRBJ1-2
V: TRBV6-1
D: TRBD1
DNA: TGTGCCAGCAGTGAAGGGCGGACAGGGGGCTATGGCTACACCTTC
CDR3: CASSEGRTGGYGYTF

size: -
J: TRBJ1-1
V: TRBV7-9
D: TRBD1
DNA: TGTGCCAGCAGCTTACAGGGGGCCACTGAAGCTTTCTTT
CDR3: CASSLQGATEAFF

size: -
J: TRBJ2-2
V: TRBV7-7
D: TRBD2
DNA: TGTGCCAGCAGCTTAGTAGCCGGGACTAGCGGGGAGAAAGGCACCGGGGAGCTGTTTTTT
CDR3: CASSLVAGTSGEKGTGELFF

size: once
J: TRBJ2-5
V: TRBV5-5
D: TRBD1
DNA: TGTGCCAGCAGCCATAATAGGGACAGCAAGACCCAGTACTTC
CDR3: CASSHNRDSKTQYF

size: -
J: TRBJ2-3
V: TRBV24-1
D: -
DNA: TGTGCCACCAGTGATAATGTGGAACTAAGCACAGATACGCAGTATTTT
CDR3: CATSDNVELSTDTQYF

size: -
J: TRBJ2-3
V: TRBV5-6
D: -
DNA: TGTGCCAGCAGCACGCGGGGTGTTTCAGATACGCAGTATTTT
CDR3: CASSTRGVSDTQYF

size: -
J: TRBJ2-7
V: TRBV5-6
D: -
DNA: TGTGCCAGCAAAGGTCGGACGCTCTCCTACGAGCAGTACTTC
CDR3: CASKGRTLSYEQYF

size: -
J: TRBJ2-7
V: TRBV19
D: -
DNA: TGTGCCAGTAGTACCAAGGTCTCACCCTACGAGCAGTACTTC
CDR3: CASSTKVSPYEQYF

size: -
J: TRBJ1-1
V: TRBV3-1/TRBV3-2
D: -
DNA: TGTGCCAGCAGCCGCAGGGCCGGGGTATACACTGAAGCTTTCTTT
CDR3: CASSRRAGVYTEAFF

size: -
J: TRBJ2-3
V: TRBV6-4
D: -
DNA: TGTGCCAGCAGTACACGACAGTCAGATACGCAGTATTTT
CDR3: CASSTRQSDTQYF

size: -
J: TRBJ2-2
V: TRBV10-3
D: -
DNA: TGTGCCATCAGTGATGCGACAGGCACTACCGGGGAGCTGTTTTTT
CDR3: CAISDATGTTGELFF

size: -
J: TRBJ2-5
V: TRBV5-6
D: TRBD2
DNA: TGTGCCAGCAGCCCGACGGGGACTAGGCTGACCCAGTACTTC
CDR3: CASSPTGTRLTQYF

size: once
J: TRBJ2-1
V: TRBV15
D: -
DNA: TGTGCCACCAGCAGAGAAGCGGGGCCAGGGGGCTACAATGAGCAGTTCTTC
CDR3: CATSREAGPGGYNEQFF

size: -
J: TRBJ2-1
V: TRBV5-1
D: -
DNA: TGCGCCAGCAGCCAGACAGGAACCAATGAGCAGTTCTTC
CDR3: CASSQTGTNEQFF

size: -
J: TRBJ2-2
V: TRBV12-3/TRBV12-4
D: -
DNA: TGTGCCAGCAGTTTTCTTCACACCGGGGAGCTGTTTTTT
CDR3: CASSFLHTGELFF

size: once
J: TRBJ2-7
V: TRBV6-5
D: -
DNA: TGTGCCAGCAGTTACGGGGGAGGGGGTCACTACGAGCAGTACTTC
CDR3: CASSYGGGGHYEQYF

size: -
J: TRBJ2-2
V: TRBV6-5
D: -
DNA: TGTGCCAGCAGTTACGCGGCCGGGGAGCTGTTTTTT
CDR3: CASSYAAGELFF

size: -
J: TRBJ2-3
V: TRBV5-1
D: -
DNA: TGCGCCAGCAGCTTGGCCGGACAGCCCACAGATACGCAGTATTTT
CDR3: CASSLAGQPTDTQYF

size: once
J: TRBJ1-1
V: TRBV5-1
D: -
DNA: TGCGCCAGCAAGCGCGCCGGGAACACTGAAGCTTTCTTT
CDR3: CASKRAGNTEAFF

size: -
J: TRBJ1-1
V: TRBV12-3/TRBV12-4
D: -
DNA: TGTGCCAGCAGTTTAGGAAGGACAACTGAAGCTTTCTTT
CDR3: CASSLGRTTEAFF

size: -
J: TRBJ2-3
V: TRBV6-2/TRBV6-3
D: -
DNA: TGTGCCAGCAGTTACTCGAGGGCACGAGGCGGGTGGGGGGATACGCAGTATTTT
CDR3: CASSYSRARGGWGDTQYF

size: -
J: TRBJ2-7
V: TRBV5-1
D: TRBD1
DNA: TGCGCCAGCAGCTTGGGACAGGGGTCCTACGAGCAGTACTTC
CDR3: CASSLGQGSYEQYF

size: -
J: TRBJ1-2
V: TRBV6-5
D: TRBD1
DNA: TGTGCCAGCAGTTACACACAGGGGGAGGATGGCTACACCTTC
CDR3: CASSYTQGEDGYTF

size: -
J: TRBJ2-2
V: TRBV30
D: TRBD1
DNA: TGTGCCTGGAGTGTATGGACAGGGGACCCGAACACCGGGGAGCTGTTTTTT
CDR3: CAWSVWTGDPNTGELFF

size: -
J: TRBJ1-1
V: TRBV20-1
D: TRBD1
DNA: TGCAGTGACGACAGGGAAGCTGAAGCTTTCTTT
CDR3: CSDDREAEAFF

size: -
J: TRBJ1-3
V: TRBV18
D: -
DNA: TGTGCCAGCTCACCCCTGGACCCTCGCTCTGGAAACACCATATATTTT
CDR3: CASSPLDPRSGNTIYF

size: -
J: TRBJ1-2
V: TRBV28
D: -
DNA: TGTGCCAGCAGTTTAGTAGGGACATCGATCTACACCTTC
CDR3: CASSLVGTSIYTF

size: -
J: TRBJ2-1
V: TRBV9
D: -
DNA: TGTGCCAGCAGCGCTCGAGCAGGGGCCCCTCCAATTGAGCAGTTCTTC
CDR3: CASSARAGAPPIEQFF

size: -
J: TRBJ1-4
V: TRBV28
D: -
DNA: TGTGCCAGCAGTTTGGAGGGGGGTGCAACTAATGAAAAACTGTTTTTT
CDR3: CASSLEGGATNEKLFF

size: few
J: TRBJ2-7
V: TRBV7-2
D: -
DNA: TGTGCCAGCAGCTTCGGGGGACAGGCCTCCGGGGGGTCCTTC
CDR3: CASSFGGQASGGSF

size: -
J: TRBJ2-3
V: TRBV7-9
D: TRBD2
DNA: TGTGCCAGCAGACGGGGGGGTGCGGACACAGATACGCAGTATTTT
CDR3: CASRRGGADTDTQYF

size: -
J: TRBJ1-2
V: TRBV6-5
D: TRBD1
DNA: TGTGCCAGCAGGGTCGGACAGGGAGGGGGCTATGGCTACACCTTC
CDR3: CASRVGQGGGYGYTF

size: -
J: TRBJ1-2
V: TRBV28
D: TRBD1
DNA: TGTGCCAGCAGTTTATATGGGACAGTCTATGGCTACACCTTC
CDR3: CASSLYGTVYGYTF

size: -
J: TRBJ1-2
V: TRBV6-4
D: -
DNA: TGTGCCAGCAGTGACACCCCACAGGGAGTCCCCTATGGCTACACCTTC
CDR3: CASSDTPQGVPYGYTF

size: few
J: TRBJ2-1
V: TRBV19
D: -
DNA: TGTGCCAGTAGTATAACCCTCGGCAATGAGCAGTTCTTC
CDR3: CASSITLGNEQFF

size: -
J: TRBJ1-3
V: TRBV18
D: -
DNA: TGTGCCAGCTCCCGGGGGGGGCTGAGGAACTCGCATTTT
CDR3: CASSRGGLRNSHF

size: medium-sized
J: TRBJ2-2
V: TRBV19
D: TRBD1
DNA: TGTGCCGGCGGACAGGGGCCTGGGGCGAACACCGGGGAGCTGTTTTTT
CDR3: CAGGQGPGANTGELFF

size: -
J: TRBJ2-6
V: TRBV7-6
D: -
DNA: TGTGCCACCCAGAGCTCTGGGGCCAACGTCCTGACTTTC
CDR3: CATQSSGANVLTF

size: -
J: TRBJ1-6
V: TRBV6-6
D: TRBD1
DNA: TGTGCCAGCGGCCTGGACAGGATTGTCCACTTT
CDR3: CASGLDRIVHF

size: -
J: TRBJ1-1
V: TRBV5-1
D: -
DNA: TGCGCCAGCAGCTTGGACAGCCCGAACACTGAAGCTTTCTTT
CDR3: CASSLDSPNTEAFF

size: -
J: TRBJ1-3
V: TRBV19
D: -
DNA: TGTGCCGCTGGAGGGTCGGCAGGAAACACCATATATTTT
CDR3: CAAGGSAGNTIYF

size: once
J: TRBJ2-1
V: TRBV5-4
D: -
DNA: TGTGCCAGCAGCCTTCTCGGGACGGGAAACAATGAGCAGTTCTTC
CDR3: CASSLLGTGNNEQFF

size: -
J: TRBJ2-1
V: TRBV19
D: TRBD2
DNA: TGTGCCAGTAGTGCAACTAGCGCACCCTACAATGAGCAGTTCTTC
CDR3: CASSATSAPYNEQFF

size: few
J: TRBJ1-3
V: TRBV6-5
D: -
DNA: TGTGCCAGCAAGTTGGCCAACTCTGGAAACACCATATATTTT
CDR3: CASKLANSGNTIYF

size: -
J: TRBJ2-1
V: TRBV10-3
D: -
DNA: TGTGCCATCAGTGAGCCGGGACAGGGACAGCGGGAGGATGAGCAGTTCTTC
CDR3: CAISEPGQGQREDEQFF

size: -
J: TRBJ1-5
V: TRBV2
D: -
DNA: TGTGCCAGCGGTCAGGGCTTTAGCAATCAGCCCCAGCATTTT
CDR3: CASGQGFSNQPQHF

size: -
J: TRBJ1-3
V: TRBV18
D: -
DNA: TGTGCCAGCTCACCACAGGGGGAGGCCGGAAACACCATATATTTT
CDR3: CASSPQGEAGNTIYF

size: -
J: TRBJ1-2
V: TRBV4-1
D: -
DNA: TGCGCCAGCAGCCAAGGGGAGAGACAGATTAACTATGGCTACACCTTC
CDR3: CASSQGERQINYGYTF

size: -
J: TRBJ1-6
V: TRBV5-6
D: -
DNA: TGTGCCAGCAGGCGACAGCTCGAGGGCTCACCCCTCCACTTT
CDR3: CASRRQLEGSPLHF

size: -
J: TRBJ2-7
V: TRBV12-3/TRBV12-4
D: -
DNA: TGTGCCAGCAGCCGGGACGGGCACTACGAGCAGTACTTC
CDR3: CASSRDGHYEQYF

size: -
J: TRBJ1-2
V: TRBV10-3
D: -
DNA: TGTGCCATCAGTGAGTCGGAGGCCTATGGCTACACCTTC
CDR3: CAISESEAYGYTF

size: -
J: TRBJ1-2
V: TRBV28
D: -
DNA: TGTGCCAGCAGTACCGATGGGGCCTTCTATGGCTACACCTTC
CDR3: CASSTDGAFYGYTF